This is a list of T cell receptor beta chains from one sample in a study of human T cells and chemical hapten exposure. One entry per CDR3 protein results from TCRdb running MiXCR on the RACE reads. Of 45,000 to 60,000 distinct CDR3 sequences listed, about 9.3% were seen once; the top ten hold roughly 13%. Sequencing was performed on whole blood, taken in connection with sensitization to the hapten diphenylcyclopropenone (DPC). The receptors shown here come from a woman between 40 and 50 years old with alopecia areata. Some clones in this sample may be carry-over from other donors' samples. CDR3s leave out the opening cysteine and the closing phenylalanine or tryptophan.

>TRBV6-5|TRBJ2-3
ASSYSTAGGFPTDTQY
>TRBV7-6|TRBJ1-1
ASSETVYTEAF
>TRBV12-5|TRBJ1-5
ASGLVQGRGGQPQH
>TRBV4-2|TRBJ1-6
ASSQDRHYNSPLH
>TRBV9|TRBJ1-3
ASSSRQAGDTIY
>TRBV18|TRBJ1-2
ASSPTQGTPNGYT
>TRBV2|TRBJ2-6
ASRDVSSGANVLT
>TRBV19|TRBJ1-5
ASSMFKQPQH
>TRBV11-2|TRBJ2-1
ASSLVGTNYNEQF
>TRBV7-9|TRBJ1-4
ASGHMRATNEKLF
>TRBV30|TRBJ1-5
AWSVPQGTQPQH
>TRBV20-1|TRBJ2-1
SARGVSGEQF
>TRBV5-1|TRBJ2-5
ASSLSPPGALETQY
>TRBV27|TRBJ1-6
ASGRSSYNSPLH
>TRBV9|TRBJ2-3
ASSLQRGTDTQY
>TRBV27|TRBJ1-2
ASSLTGVYGYT
>TRBV3-1|TRBJ2-1
ASSPSGGLSNEQF
>TRBV18|TRBJ1-1
ASSPYGGEEAEAF
>TRBV12-3/TRBV12-4|TRBJ2-7
ASSYRGWEQY
>TRBV3-1|TRBJ1-2
ASSQVTTNYGYT
>TRBV30|TRBJ1-2
ACCVAVPNYGYT
>TRBV4-1|TRBJ2-5
ASSRLAPVGGPTQETQY
>TRBV11-2|TRBJ2-1
ASSLELAYNNEQF
>TRBV3-1|TRBJ2-5
ASSQSETQY
>TRBV14|TRBJ2-2
ASSSINTGELF
>TRBV5-1|TRBJ2-1
ASSFGQYNEQF
>TRBV7-9|TRBJ1-1
ASSFSGVAEAF
>TRBV12-3/TRBV12-4|TRBJ2-5
ASSPTGGIGETQY
>TRBV20-1|TRBJ2-5
SARVADQETQY
>TRBV12-3/TRBV12-4|TRBJ2-3
ASSSWGGTDTQY
>TRBV6-2/TRBV6-3|TRBJ2-7
ASSYSGEQY
>TRBV5-6|TRBJ1-5
ASSIRPNQPQH
>TRBV6-4|TRBJ2-1
ASRGDFPLGEQF
>TRBV12-5|TRBJ2-1
ASGSPGGSEQF
>TRBV5-6|TRBJ1-5
ASSYRRTSNQPQH
>TRBV20-1|TRBJ2-1
SAPPPRGGNEQF
>TRBV20-1|TRBJ2-3
SAHRGARGTDTQY
>TRBV7-3|TRBJ2-7
ASSSTGYEQY
>TRBV7-2|TRBJ2-5
ASSLGGWGERETQY
>TRBV4-1|TRBJ1-1
ASNRGRGMNTEAF
>TRBV6-2/TRBV6-3|TRBJ2-3
ASALLGGGTDTQY
>TRBV29-1|TRBJ2-1
SAMGLAGNEQF
>TRBV6-6|TRBJ1-4
ASSGNSENEKLF
>TRBV7-9|TRBJ2-3
ASSPTFGPTDTQY
>TRBV10-3|TRBJ2-7
AIRGAYEQY
>TRBV6-4|TRBJ1-1
ASSDVAGVTEAF
>TRBV24-1|TRBJ2-5
ATSDTLDRGEETQY
>TRBV29-1|TRBJ1-5
SAEVGGGQPQH
>TRBV20-1|TRBJ2-3
SARRGGAPDTQY
>TRBV4-1|TRBJ2-7
ASSQDRASGAT
>TRBV29-1|TRBJ1-6
SVSTGAGGNSPLH
>TRBV9|TRBJ2-1
ASSVGFAGVYNEQF
>TRBV9|TRBJ2-3
ASSRGDGTDTQY